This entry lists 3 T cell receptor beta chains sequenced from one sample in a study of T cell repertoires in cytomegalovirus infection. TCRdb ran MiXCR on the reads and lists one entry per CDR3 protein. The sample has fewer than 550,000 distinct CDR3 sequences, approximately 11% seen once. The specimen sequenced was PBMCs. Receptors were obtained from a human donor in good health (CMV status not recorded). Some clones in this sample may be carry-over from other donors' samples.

The CDR3 DNA sequence: TGCAGTGCTAGAGATCTTTTAGCGGCAGGGGGAGAGACCCAGTACTTC. It encodes CSARDLLAAGGETQYF. This chain uses TRBV20-1 with TRBJ2-5; perhaps TRBD1 as D (7 bases). The V gene's germline CDR1 is DFQATT and CDR2 SNEGSKA (reference sequence). CDR3 length equals 16 residues. With 0 bases removed from V and 4 bases from J, the gap between germline ends came to 18 bases.

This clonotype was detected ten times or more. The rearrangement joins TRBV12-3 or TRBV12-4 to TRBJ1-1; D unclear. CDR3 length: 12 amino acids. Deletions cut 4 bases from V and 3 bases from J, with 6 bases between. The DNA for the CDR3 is TGTGCCAGCAGTTATGGGGACACTGAAGCTTTCTTT. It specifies CASSYGDTEAFF.

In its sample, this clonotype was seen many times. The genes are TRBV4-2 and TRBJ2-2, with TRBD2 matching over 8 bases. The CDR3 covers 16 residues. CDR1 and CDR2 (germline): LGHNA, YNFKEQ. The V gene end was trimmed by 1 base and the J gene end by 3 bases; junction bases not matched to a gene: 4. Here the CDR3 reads CASSQASGRDTGELFF. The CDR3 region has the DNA TGTGCCAGCAGCCAAGCGAGCGGGAGAGACACCGGGGAGCTGTTTTTT.